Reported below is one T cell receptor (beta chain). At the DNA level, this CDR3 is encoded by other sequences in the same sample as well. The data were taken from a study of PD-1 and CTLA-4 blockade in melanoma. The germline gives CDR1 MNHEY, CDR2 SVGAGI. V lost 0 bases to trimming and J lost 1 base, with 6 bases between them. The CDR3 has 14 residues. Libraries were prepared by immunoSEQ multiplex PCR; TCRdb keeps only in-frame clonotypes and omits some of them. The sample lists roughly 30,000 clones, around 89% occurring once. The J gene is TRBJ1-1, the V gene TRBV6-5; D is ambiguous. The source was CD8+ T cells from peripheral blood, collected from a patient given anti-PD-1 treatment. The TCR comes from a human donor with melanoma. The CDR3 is CASSYSEGNTEAFF. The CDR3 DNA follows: TGTGCCAGCAGTTACTCGGAAGGGAACACTGAAGCTTTCTTT.